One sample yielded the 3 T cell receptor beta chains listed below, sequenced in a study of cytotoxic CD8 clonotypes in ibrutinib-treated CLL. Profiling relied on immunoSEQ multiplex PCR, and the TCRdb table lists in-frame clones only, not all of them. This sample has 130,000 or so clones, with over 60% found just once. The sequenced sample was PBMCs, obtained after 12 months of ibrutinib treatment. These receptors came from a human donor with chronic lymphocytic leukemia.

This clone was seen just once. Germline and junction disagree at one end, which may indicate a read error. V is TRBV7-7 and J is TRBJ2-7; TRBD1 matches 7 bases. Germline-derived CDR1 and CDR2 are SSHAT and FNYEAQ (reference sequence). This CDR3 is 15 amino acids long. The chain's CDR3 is CASSAQTGTYYEQYF. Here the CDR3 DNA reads TGTGCTAGCAGCGCCCAGACAGGGACATACTACGAGCAGTACTTC.

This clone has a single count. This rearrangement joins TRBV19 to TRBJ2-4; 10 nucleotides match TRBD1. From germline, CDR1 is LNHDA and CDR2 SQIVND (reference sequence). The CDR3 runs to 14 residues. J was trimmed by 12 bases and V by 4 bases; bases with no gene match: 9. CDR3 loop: CASSTGQGGGRQYF. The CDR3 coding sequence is TGTGCCAGTAGTACCGGACAGGGGGGTGGACGTCAGTACTTC.

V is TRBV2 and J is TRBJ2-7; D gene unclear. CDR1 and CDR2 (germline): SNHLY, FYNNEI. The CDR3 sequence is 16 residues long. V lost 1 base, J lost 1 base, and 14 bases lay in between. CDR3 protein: CASSEGRVLESYEQYF. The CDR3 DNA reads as TGTGCCAGCAGTGAAGGTCGGGTTTTGGAGTCCTACGAGCAGTACTTC.